This is a list of T cell receptor beta chains from one sample in a study of blood T cell repertoires in COVID-19. Assay used: immunoSEQ multiplex PCR; TCRdb lists only in-frame clones, some missing. The data show 68,000 or so clones, 85% to 90% seen once. Sequencing used peripheral blood. These receptors were obtained from a man aged 50 to 59 with acute or convalescent COVID-19. CDR3s include the opening cysteine and the closing phenylalanine or tryptophan.

j_gene | v_gene | CDR3aa
TRBJ1-5 | TRBV2 | CASRAGLGQPQHF
TRBJ2-1 | TRBV27 | CASSSPMTSGGLFYNEQFF
TRBJ1-1 | TRBV12-3/TRBV12-4 | CASSKAGQGMAFF
TRBJ1-3 | TRBV6-5 | CASRDSGNTIYF
TRBJ1-2 | TRBV15 | CATSRGQGADGYTF
TRBJ2-2 | TRBV14 | CASSQDLRQGNGELFF
TRBJ1-1 | TRBV10-3 | CAISVSDTEAFF
TRBJ2-5 | TRBV5-1 | CASSRTGPQETQYF
TRBJ1-1 | TRBV3-1/TRBV3-2 | CASSQGTGGEEAFF
TRBJ2-1 | TRBV11-2 | CASSLFGQANSNEQFF
TRBJ2-5 | TRBV6-5 | CASQRENKETQYF
TRBJ2-7 | TRBV9 | CASSVGDTHTYEQYF
TRBJ2-6 | TRBV3-1/TRBV3-2 | CASSHWLSAGANVLTF
TRBJ2-5 | TRBV7-2 | CASSSTPTSRQETQYF
TRBJ2-3 | TRBV27 | CASSFYSGASGTSTDTQYF
TRBJ1-5 | TRBV13 | CASSAGARNQPQHF
TRBJ2-2 | TRBV6-1 | CASSEFPAGSDTGELFF
TRBJ2-5 | TRBV5-1 | CASSLERTGHPQETQYF
TRBJ1-4 | TRBV21-1 | CASTGATNEKLFF
TRBJ2-1 | TRBV9 | CASSWTGIGYNEQFF
TRBJ1-1 | TRBV27 | CASSFGGRNTEAFF
TRBJ1-1 | TRBV19 | CASSPPGGWRRQAFF
TRBJ2-1 | TRBV24-1 | CATSDPGGSGNEQFF
TRBJ2-1 | TRBV5-4 | CASSAAGLAIYNEQFF
TRBJ1-2 | TRBV5-1 | CASSWGQGTNYGYTF
TRBJ2-3 | TRBV28 | CASSLLSSDTDTQYF
TRBJ1-3 | TRBV27 | CASRDGTANSGNTIYF
TRBJ1-5 | TRBV27 | CASSSTGWKDQPQHF
TRBJ2-1 | TRBV6-4 | CASSEGGTSAPVNEQFF
TRBJ1-1 | TRBV6-4 | CASSAQGGFTEAFF
TRBJ1-2 | TRBV14 | CASSQSGGLGVDYGYTF
TRBJ1-6 | TRBV5-6 | CASSLLGRGDSPLHF
TRBJ2-7 | TRBV6-5 | CASRGTFYEQYF
TRBJ1-1 | TRBV28 | CASSSNTEAFF
TRBJ2-7 | TRBV30 | CAWQTGGDQYEQYF
TRBJ1-2 | TRBV5-8 | CASSSTGVGYGYTF
TRBJ2-7 | TRBV19 | CASSNPRTSVYEQYF
TRBJ2-3 | TRBV11-1 | CASSLSTEDTQYF
TRBJ2-5 | TRBV5-4 | CASSFGVRETQYF
TRBJ2-1 | TRBV6-1 | CASSEARTSGSSAYNEQFF
TRBJ1-1 | TRBV14 | CASSQLQGISTEAFF
TRBJ1-2 | TRBV7-9 | CASSTHDRASNYGYTF
TRBJ2-1 | TRBV29-1 | CSVVEVGEQFF